This entry is about one T cell receptor (beta chain). No antigen is known for it. The sample belongs to a study of Ad26.COV2.S vaccination and SARS-CoV-2 variants. Study at large: The trial was COV1001 and the donor's arm was Ad26.COV2.S. Study-level findings and limits: It was found that vaccine and placebo recipients had similar non-spike TCR breadth. Reportedly, spike-specific CD8+ and CD4+ T cell responses achieved substantial breadth once vaccination had taken place.

Stated treatment: 15 to 20 received Ad26.COV2.S at low or high dose, single or two shots; 5 received placebo; per-sample allocation not given. After the first vaccine or placebo injection, samples were drawn on day 63. The donor was a Boston adult aged 18-55 years. Generated by immunoSEQ multiplex PCR, the TCRdb table keeps only in-frame clones and is missing some. The sample lists approximately 410,000 clones, over 80% occurring once. The ends lost 6 bases at V and 5 bases at J; junction bases unmatched: 11. Per germline, CDR1 MDHEN and CDR2 SYDVKM. CDR3 length equals 15 residues. The specimen comprised peripheral blood, sampled in a trial of Ad26.COV2.S vaccine versus placebo. This clonotype was obtained from a person aged 18-60 years who received the Ad26.COV2.S COVID-19 vaccine or a placebo. The chain carries TRBV28 and TRBJ2-7, with 9 positions matching TRBD1. CDR3 residues: CASSPGGTGNNEQYF. The CDR3 bases are TGTGCCAGCAGCCCTGGGGGGACAGGGAACAACGAGCAGTACTTC.